This T cell receptor (beta chain) was identified during a study of CD8+ T cells in alopecia areata. Extracted from the samples, RNA was reverse transcribed into cDNA to serve as the sequencing template. The protocol was immunoSEQ multiplex PCR, while the TCRdb copy is restricted to in-frame clones and leaves out a portion. Among around 140,000 clones listed, roughly 61% were seen once. General study findings and limits: Compared with normal scalp, lesional scalp had higher clonality and more expanded CD8+ clones.

As concerns this clone: Its antigen is currently unknown.

CDR3 size: 16 residues. CDR1 is SQVTM and CDR2 is ANQGSEA in the germline V gene. The sequences come from CD4+ T cells sorted from blood, collected at week 0. The genes are TRBV29-1 and TRBJ2-3, with TRBD2 matching 8 bases. This clonotype originated in a human donor with alopecia areata. CDR3 protein: CTLSWRGAGTTDTQYF. CDR3 sequence (DNA): TGCACCCTGTCGTGGCGGGGGGCTGGAACCACAGATACGCAGTATTTT.